This T cell receptor beta chain stems from a study of blood T cell repertoires in COVID-19. Across the whole study: COVID-19 samples, acute and convalescent, were from the United States, Italy and Spain. Nucleic acid was either cDNA or gDNA, and it came from T cells, B-cell-depleted T cells, or PBMCs.

Authors' processing steps: Cell counts per sample came from amplifying reference gene primers. Data came from immunoSEQ multiplex PCR; TCRdb stores just in-frame clones and leaves some out. Clonal size and the V and J genes are those of that table, whereas D and trimming came from the DNA. The table records some 35,000 clones, about four fifths of them present only once. CDR1 SNHLY and CDR2 FYNNEI come from the germline V gene. Trimming cost V 0 bases and J 0 bases, with 3 bases left between them. The CDR3 spans 14 residues. This receptor was taken from a man aged 80 or over with active or convalescent COVID-19. The genes are TRBV2 and TRBJ1-5; D ambiguous. Sequences were obtained from peripheral blood. The CDR3 coding sequence is TGTGCCAGCAGTGAAGCCTATAGCAATCAGCCCCAGCATTTT. Protein product: CASSEAYSNQPQHF.